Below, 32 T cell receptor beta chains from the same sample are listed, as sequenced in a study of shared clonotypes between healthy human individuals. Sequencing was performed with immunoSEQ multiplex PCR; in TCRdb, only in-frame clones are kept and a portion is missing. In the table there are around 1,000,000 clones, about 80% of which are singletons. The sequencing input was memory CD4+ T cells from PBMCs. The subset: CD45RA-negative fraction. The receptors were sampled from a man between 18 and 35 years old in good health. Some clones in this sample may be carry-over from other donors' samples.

The CDR3 sequence: CASSYVSGGSGNTIYF. CDR3 nucleotide sequence: TGTGCCAGCAGTTACGTTTCAGGGGGCAGTGGAAACACCATATATTTT. The chain uses TRBV6-5 and TRBJ1-3; 8 bases match TRBD1. CDR3 length equals 16 residues. Germline loops: CDR1 MNHEY, CDR2 SVGAGI. V was clipped by 2 bases and J by 3 bases; unmatched bases: 6.

The CDR3 sequence is CASSPLGFLSDEQFF. As DNA, the CDR3 is TGTGCCAGCAGCCCTTTGGGTTTTCTATCGGATGAGCAGTTCTTC. This chain links TRBV25-1 with TRBJ2-1, with D unresolved. This CDR3 region has 15 residues. Trimming shortened V by 6 bases and J by 8 bases, and 20 bases separated the two germline ends. Per germline, CDR1 MGHDK and CDR2 SYGVNS.

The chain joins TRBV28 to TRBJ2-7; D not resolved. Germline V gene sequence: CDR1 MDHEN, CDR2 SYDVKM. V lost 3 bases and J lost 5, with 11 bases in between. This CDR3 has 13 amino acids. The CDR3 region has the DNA TGTGCCAGCAGTTTGAGCACACCCAACGAGCAGTACTTC. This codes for CASSLSTPNEQYF.

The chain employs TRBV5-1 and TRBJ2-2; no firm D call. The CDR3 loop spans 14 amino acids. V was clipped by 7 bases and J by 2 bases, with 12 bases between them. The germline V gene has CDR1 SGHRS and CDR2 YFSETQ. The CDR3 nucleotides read TGCGCCAGCGGTGAAGGACCTAACACCGGGGAGCTGTTTTTT. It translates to CASGEGPNTGELFF. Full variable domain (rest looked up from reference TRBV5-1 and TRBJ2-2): KAGVTQTPRYLIKTRGQQVTLSCSPISGHRSVSWYQQTPGQGLQFLFEYFSETQRNKGNFPGRFSGRQFSNSRSEMNVSTLELGDSALYLCASGEGPNTGELFFGEGSRLTVL.

The CDR3 nucleotides are TGTGCCAGCAGCCTCGGGACAGCCCCAGAGGGGCAGTACTTC. It specifies CASSLGTAPEGQYF. The chain joins TRBV5-4 to TRBJ2-7; 7 bases align to TRBD1. The V gene end was trimmed by 4 bases and the J gene end by 9 bases; junction bases not matched to a gene: 13. The CDR3 is made up of 14 amino acids. Germline CDR1 and CDR2: SGHNT and YYREEE (reference sequence).

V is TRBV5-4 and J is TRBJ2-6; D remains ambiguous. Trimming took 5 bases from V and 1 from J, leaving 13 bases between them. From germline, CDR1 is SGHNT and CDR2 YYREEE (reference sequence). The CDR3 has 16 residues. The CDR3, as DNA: TGTGCCAGCAGTTTCCCCCGGCAGTCTGGGGCCAACGTCCTGACTTTC. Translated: CASSFPRQSGANVLTF.

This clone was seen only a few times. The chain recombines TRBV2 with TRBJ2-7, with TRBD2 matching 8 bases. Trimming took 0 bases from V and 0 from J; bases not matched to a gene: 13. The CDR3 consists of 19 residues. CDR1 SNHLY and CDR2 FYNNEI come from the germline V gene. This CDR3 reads CASSEAGNFFGTSSYEQYF. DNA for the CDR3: TGTGCCAGCAGTGAAGCGGGTAACTTTTTTGGGACTAGCTCCTACGAGCAGTACTTC.

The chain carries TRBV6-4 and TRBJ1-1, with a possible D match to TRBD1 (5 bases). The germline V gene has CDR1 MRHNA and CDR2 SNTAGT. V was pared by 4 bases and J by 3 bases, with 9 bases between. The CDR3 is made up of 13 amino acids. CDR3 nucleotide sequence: TGTGCCAGCAGTGTTGAACAGGACACTGAAGCTTTCTTT. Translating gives CASSVEQDTEAFF.

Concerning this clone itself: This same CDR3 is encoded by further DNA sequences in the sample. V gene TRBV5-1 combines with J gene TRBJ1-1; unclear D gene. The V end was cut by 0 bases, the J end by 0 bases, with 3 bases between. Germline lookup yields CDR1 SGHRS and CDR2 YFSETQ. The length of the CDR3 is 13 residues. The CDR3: CASSLVLNTEAFF. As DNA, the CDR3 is TGCGCCAGCAGCTTGGTGCTGAACACTGAAGCTTTCTTT.

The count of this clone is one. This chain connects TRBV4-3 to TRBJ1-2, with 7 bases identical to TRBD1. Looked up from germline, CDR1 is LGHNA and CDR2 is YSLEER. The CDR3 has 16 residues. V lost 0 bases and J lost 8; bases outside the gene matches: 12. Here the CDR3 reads CASSQEGTATGNGYTF. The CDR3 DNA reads TGCGCCAGCAGCCAAGAAGGCACGGCGACAGGGAACGGCTACACCTTC.

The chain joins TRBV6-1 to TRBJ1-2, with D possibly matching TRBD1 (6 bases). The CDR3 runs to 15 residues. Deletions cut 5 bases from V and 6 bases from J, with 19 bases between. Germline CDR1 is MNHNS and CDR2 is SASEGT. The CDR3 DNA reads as TGTGCCAGCAGTACCCAAATCCAGGGGAGTCATGGCTACACCTTC. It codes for CASSTQIQGSHGYTF.

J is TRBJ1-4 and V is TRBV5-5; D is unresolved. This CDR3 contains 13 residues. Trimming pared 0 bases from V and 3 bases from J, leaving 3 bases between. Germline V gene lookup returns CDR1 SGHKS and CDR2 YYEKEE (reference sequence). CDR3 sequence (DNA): TGTGCCAGCAGCTTGGCCCCTAATGAAAAACTGTTTTTT. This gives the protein CASSLAPNEKLFF.

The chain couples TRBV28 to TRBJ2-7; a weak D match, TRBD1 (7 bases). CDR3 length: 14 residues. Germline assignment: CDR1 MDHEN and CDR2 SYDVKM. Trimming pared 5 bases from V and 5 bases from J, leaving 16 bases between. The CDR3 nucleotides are TGTGCCAGCAGTCAGGGGGGAGTGTCTCACGAGCAGTACTTC. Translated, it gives CASSQGGVSHEQYF.

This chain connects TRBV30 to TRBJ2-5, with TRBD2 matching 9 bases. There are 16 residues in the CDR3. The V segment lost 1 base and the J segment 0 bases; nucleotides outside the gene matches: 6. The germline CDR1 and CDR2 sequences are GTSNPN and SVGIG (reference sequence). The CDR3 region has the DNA TGTGCCTGGAGTGGGCCTAGCGGGGCGTACCAAGAGACCCAGTACTTC. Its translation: CAWSGPSGAYQETQYF.

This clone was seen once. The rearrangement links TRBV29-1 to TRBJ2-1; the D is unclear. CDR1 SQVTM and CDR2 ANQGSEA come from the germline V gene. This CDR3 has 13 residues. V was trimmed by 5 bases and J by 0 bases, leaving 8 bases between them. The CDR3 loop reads CSVQGHSYNEQFF. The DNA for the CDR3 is TGCAGCGTTCAAGGGCACTCCTACAATGAGCAGTTCTTC.

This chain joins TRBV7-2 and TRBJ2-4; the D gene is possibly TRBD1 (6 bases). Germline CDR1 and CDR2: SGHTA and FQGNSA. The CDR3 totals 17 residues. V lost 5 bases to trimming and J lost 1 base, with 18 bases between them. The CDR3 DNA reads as TGTGCCAGCAGCCAGGGGACGCGTTGGAGTGCCAAAAACATTCAGTACTTC. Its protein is CASSQGTRWSAKNIQYF.

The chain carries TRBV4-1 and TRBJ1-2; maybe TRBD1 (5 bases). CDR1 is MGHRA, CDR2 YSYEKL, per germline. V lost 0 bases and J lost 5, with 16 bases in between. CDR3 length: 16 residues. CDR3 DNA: TGCGCCAGCAGCCAAGAGGGGCGGGCCGATACATATGGCTACACCTTC. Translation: CASSQEGRADTYGYTF.

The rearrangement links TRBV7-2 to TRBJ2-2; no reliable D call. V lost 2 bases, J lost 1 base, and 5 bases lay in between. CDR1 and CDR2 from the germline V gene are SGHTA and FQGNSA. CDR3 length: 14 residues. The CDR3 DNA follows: TGTGCCAGCAGCTTATTCGGGAACACCGGGGAGCTGTTTTTT. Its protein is CASSLFGNTGELFF. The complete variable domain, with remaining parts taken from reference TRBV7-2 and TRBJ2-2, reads GAGVSQSPSNKVTEKGKDVELRCDPISGHTALYWYRQSLGQGLEFLIYFQGNSAPDKSGLPSDRFSAERTGGSVSTLTIQRTQQEDSAVYLCASSLFGNTGELFFGEGSRLTVL.

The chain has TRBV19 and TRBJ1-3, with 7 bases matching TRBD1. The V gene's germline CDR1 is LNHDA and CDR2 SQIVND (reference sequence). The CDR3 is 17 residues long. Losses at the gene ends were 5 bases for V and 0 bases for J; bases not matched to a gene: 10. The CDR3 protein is CASSPLTGISSGNTIYF. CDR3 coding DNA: TGTGCCAGTAGTCCCCTGACAGGGATAAGCTCTGGAAACACCATATATTTT.

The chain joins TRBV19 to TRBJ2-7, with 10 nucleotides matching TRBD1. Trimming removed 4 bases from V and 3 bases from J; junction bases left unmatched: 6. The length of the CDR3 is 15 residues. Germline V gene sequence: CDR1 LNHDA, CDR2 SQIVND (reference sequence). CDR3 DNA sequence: TGTGCCAGTAGTACCCGGGGGACAGGGGTCTACGAGCAGTACTTC. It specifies CASSTRGTGVYEQYF.

The CDR3 sequence: CAWSVPPGANVLTF. CDR3 DNA sequence: TGTGCCTGGAGTGTACCCCCAGGGGCCAACGTCCTGACTTTC. The gene calls are TRBV30 and TRBJ2-6; no reliable D call. CDR3 length: 14 residues. V lost 0 bases, J lost 4 bases, and 7 bases lay in between. The germline V gene encodes CDR1 GTSNPN and CDR2 SVGIG (reference sequence). The full variable domain, in which reference TRBV30 and TRBJ2-6 provide the parts outside the CDR3, is SQTIHQWPATLVQPVGSPLSLECTVEGTSNPNLYWYRQAAGRGLQLLFYSVGIGQISSEVPQNLSASRPQDRQFILSSKKLLLSDSGFYLCAWSVPPGANVLTFGAGSRLTVL.

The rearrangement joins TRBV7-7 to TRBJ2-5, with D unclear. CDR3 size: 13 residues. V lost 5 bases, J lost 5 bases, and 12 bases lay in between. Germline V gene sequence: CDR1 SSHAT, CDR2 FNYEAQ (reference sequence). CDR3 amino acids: CASSPRIEETQYF. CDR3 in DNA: TGTGCCAGCAGCCCCCGAATTGAGGAGACCCAGTACTTC.

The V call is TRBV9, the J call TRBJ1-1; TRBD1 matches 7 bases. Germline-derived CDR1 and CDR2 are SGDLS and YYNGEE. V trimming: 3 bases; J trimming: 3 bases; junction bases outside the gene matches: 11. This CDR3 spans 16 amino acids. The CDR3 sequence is CASSAFGERGHTEAFF. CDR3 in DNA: TGTGCCAGCAGCGCTTTCGGGGAGAGGGGGCACACTGAAGCTTTCTTT.

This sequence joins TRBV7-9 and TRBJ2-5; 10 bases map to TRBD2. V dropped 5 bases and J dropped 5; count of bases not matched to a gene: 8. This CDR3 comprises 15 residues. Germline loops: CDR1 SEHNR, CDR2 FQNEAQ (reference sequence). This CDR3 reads CASSLFGTSAETQYF. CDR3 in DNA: TGTGCCAGCAGCCTCTTCGGGACTAGCGCGGAGACCCAGTACTTC.

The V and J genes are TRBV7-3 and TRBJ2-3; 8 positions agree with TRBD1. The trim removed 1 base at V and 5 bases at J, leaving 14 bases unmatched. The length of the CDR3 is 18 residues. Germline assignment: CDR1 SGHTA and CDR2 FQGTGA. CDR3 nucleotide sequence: TGTGCCAGCAGCTTAATGGGCGTGGGCAGGGGGCTGGAAGATACGCAGTATTTT. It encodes CASSLMGVGRGLEDTQYF. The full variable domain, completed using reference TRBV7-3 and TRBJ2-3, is GAGVSQTPSNKVTEKGKYVELRCDPISGHTALYWYRQSLGQGPEFLIYFQGTGAADDSGLPNDRFFAVRPEGSVSTLKIQRTERGDSAVYLCASSLMGVGRGLEDTQYFGPGTRLTVL.

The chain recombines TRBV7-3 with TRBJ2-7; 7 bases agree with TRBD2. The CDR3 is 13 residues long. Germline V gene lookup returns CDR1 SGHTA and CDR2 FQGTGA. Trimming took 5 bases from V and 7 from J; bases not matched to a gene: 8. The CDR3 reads CASSPGPGGEQYF. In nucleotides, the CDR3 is TGTGCCAGCAGCCCGGGACCCGGGGGGGAGCAGTACTTC.

The CDR3 coding sequence is TGTGCCAGCTCCCCCCCGGGCTCTGGAAACACCATATATTTT. Its translation: CASSPPGSGNTIYF. The chain has TRBV25-1 and TRBJ1-3; D is unresolved. From germline, CDR1 is MGHDK and CDR2 SYGVNS. The CDR3 runs to 14 residues. V lost 8 bases and J lost 0, with 11 bases in between.

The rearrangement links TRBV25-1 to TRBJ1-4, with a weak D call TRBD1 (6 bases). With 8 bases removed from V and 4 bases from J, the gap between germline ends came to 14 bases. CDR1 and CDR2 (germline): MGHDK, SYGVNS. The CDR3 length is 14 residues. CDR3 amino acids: CASWQGGGNEKLFF. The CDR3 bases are TGTGCCAGCTGGCAAGGGGGAGGTAATGAAAAACTGTTTTTT.

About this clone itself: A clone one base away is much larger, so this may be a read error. In DNA, the CDR3 is TGTGCCAGCAGCTTCTCCAACGAGCAGTACTTC. Its protein product is CASSFSNEQYF. This rearrangement joins TRBV7-2 to TRBJ2-7; D ambiguous. Germline values: CDR1 SGHTA, CDR2 FQGNSA. This CDR3 spans 11 amino acids.

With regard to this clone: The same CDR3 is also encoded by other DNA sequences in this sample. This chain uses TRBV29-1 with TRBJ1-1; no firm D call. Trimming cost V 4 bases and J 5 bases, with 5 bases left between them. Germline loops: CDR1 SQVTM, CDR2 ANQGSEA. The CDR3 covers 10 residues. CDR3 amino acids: CSVGGTEAFF. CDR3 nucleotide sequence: TGCAGCGTTGGGGGAACTGAAGCTTTCTTT.

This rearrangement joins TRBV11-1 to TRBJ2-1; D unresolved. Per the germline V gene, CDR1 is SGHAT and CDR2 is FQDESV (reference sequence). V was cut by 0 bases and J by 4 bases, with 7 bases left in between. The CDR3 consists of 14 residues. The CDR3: CASSLASRYNEQFF. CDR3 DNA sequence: TGTGCCAGCAGCTTAGCATCCAGATACAATGAGCAGTTCTTC.

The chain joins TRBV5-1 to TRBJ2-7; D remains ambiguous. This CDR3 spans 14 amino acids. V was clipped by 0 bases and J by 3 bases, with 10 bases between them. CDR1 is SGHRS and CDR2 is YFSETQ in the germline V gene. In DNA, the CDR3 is TGCGCCAGCAGCTTGGGAAAGGAGAGCTACGAGCAGTACTTC. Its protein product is CASSLGKESYEQYF.